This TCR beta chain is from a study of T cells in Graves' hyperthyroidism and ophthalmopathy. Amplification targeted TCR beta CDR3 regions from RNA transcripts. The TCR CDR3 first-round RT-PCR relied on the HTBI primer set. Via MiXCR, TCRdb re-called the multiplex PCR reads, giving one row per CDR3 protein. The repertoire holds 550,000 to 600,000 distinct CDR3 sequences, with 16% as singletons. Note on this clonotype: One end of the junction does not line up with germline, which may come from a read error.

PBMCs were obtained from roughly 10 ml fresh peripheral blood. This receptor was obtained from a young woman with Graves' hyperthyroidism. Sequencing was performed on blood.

CDR3 sequence (DNA): TGTGCCAGCGGTTTACTCGGGGGGACGGGGGAGACCCAGTACTTC. Its protein is CASGLLGGTGETQYF. The rearrangement joins TRBV12-3 or TRBV12-4 to TRBJ2-5; 7 bases align to TRBD2. The CDR3 totals 15 residues.